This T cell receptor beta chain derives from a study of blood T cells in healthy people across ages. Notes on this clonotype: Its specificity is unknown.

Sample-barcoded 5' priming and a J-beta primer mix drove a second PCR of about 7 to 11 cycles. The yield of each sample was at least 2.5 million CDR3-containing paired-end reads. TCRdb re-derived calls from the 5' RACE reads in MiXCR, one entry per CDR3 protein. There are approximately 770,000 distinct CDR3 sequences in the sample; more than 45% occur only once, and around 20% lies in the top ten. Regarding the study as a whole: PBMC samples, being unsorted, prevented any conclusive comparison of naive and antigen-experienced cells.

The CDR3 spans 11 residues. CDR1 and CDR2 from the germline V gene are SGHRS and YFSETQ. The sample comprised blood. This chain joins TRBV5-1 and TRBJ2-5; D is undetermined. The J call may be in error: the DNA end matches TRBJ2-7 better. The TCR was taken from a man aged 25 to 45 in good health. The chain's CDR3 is CASSPLIEQYF. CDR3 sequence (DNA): TGCGCCAGCAGTCCCTTGATCGAGCAGTACTTC.